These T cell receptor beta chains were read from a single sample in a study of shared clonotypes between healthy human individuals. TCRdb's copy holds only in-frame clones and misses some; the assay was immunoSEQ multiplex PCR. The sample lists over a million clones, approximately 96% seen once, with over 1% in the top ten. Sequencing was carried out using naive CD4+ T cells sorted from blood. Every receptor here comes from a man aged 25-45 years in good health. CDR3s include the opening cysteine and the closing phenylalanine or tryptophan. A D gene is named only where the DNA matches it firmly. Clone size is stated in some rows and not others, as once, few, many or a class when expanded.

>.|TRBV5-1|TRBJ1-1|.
TGCGCCAGCAGCTTGCAGGGCGCGAACACTGAAGCTTTCTTT
CASSLQGANTEAFF
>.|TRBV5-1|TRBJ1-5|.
TGCGCCAGCAGCTTGGGGACGGCCAATCAGCCCCAGCATTTT
CASSLGTANQPQHF
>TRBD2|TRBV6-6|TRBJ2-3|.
TGTGCCAGCAGCCTTCGGGAGGCTTCCCCAGATACGCAGTATTTT
CASSLREASPDTQYF
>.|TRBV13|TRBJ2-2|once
TGTGCCAGCAGCTTAGACGGGACCGGGGAGCTGTTTTTT
CASSLDGTGELFF
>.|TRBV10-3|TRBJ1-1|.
TGTGCCATCAGTGAGTCCAGAGGGGACAAAATGAACACTGAAGCTTTCTTT
CAISESRGDKMNTEAFF
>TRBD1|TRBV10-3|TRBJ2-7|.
TGTGCCATCAGTGGCCAGGGGGCCTACGAGCAGTACTTC
CAISGQGAYEQYF
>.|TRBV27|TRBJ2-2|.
TGTGCCAGCAGTTTATTTCGCGGACACGGGGAGCTGTTTTTT
CASSLFRGHGELFF
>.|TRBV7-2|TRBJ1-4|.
TGTGCCAGCAGCCCTCATCAGGGAGATGAAAAACTGTTTTTT
CASSPHQGDEKLFF
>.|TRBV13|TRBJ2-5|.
TGTGCCAGCAGCTTCTACTTCCAAGAGACCCAGTACTTC
CASSFYFQETQYF
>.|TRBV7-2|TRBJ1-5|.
TGTGCCAGCAGTCGTGGCTGGACGGAATATAGCAATCAGCCCCAGCATTTT
CASSRGWTEYSNQPQHF
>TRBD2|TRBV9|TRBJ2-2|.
TGTGCCAGCACCCGGGGGGATCCGAACACCGGGGAGCTGTTTTTT
CASTRGDPNTGELFF
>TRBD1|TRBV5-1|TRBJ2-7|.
TGCGCCAGCAGCAATACTAACAGGGGGGTAGAGCAGTACTTC
CASSNTNRGVEQYF
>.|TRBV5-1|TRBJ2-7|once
TGCGCCAGCAGCATCAGACCGGGCCCGGGGGAAGGCGAGCAGTACTTC
CASSIRPGPGEGEQYF
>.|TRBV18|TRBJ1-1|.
TGTGCCAGCTCACCATCTACAGATGTGGCTGAAGCTTTCTTT
CASSPSTDVAEAFF
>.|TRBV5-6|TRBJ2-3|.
TGTGCCAGCAGCTTGGGCTTCCGGGCGACAGATACGCAGTATTTT
CASSLGFRATDTQYF
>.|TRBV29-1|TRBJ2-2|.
TGCAGCGTTGTTCCCAGGGAGAACACCGGGGAGCTGTTTTTT
CSVVPRENTGELFF
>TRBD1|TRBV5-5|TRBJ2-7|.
TGTGCCAGCACCCCTGGACCGGGACAGGGGGGCTACGAGCAGTACTTC
CASTPGPGQGGYEQYF
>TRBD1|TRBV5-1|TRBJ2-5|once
TGCGCCAGCAGCTACCGCCCCGGGACAGACCAAGAGACCCAGTACTTC
CASSYRPGTDQETQYF
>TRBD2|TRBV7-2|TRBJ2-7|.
TGTGCCAGCAGCGGAGGGGCGGGAGGTATATCCTACGAGCAGTACTTC
CASSGGAGGISYEQYF
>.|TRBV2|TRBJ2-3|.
TGTGCCAGCAGAGGCCTAAGCACAGATACGCAGTATTTT
CASRGLSTDTQYF
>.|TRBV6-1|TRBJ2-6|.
TGTGCCAGCACCAGAAGCTCTGGGGCCAACGTCCTGACTTTC
CASTRSSGANVLTF
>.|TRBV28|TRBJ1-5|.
TGTGCCAGCAGTTCGGCACCCTATAGCAATCAGCCCCAGCATTTT
CASSSAPYSNQPQHF
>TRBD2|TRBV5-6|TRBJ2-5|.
TGTGCCAGCAGCTTGGTCACTAGCGGAGAGACCCAGTACTTC
CASSLVTSGETQYF
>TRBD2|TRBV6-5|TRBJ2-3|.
TGTGCCAGCACAGGACTAGAGAGGAAAGATACGCAGTATTTT
CASTGLERKDTQYF
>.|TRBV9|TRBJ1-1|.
TGTGCCAGCAGCGTAGATGGGGTTTATAACGAAGCTTTCTTT
CASSVDGVYNEAFF
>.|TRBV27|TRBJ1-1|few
TGTGCCAGCAGCTCCATTGTTAGCACTGAAGCTTTCTTT
CASSSIVSTEAFF
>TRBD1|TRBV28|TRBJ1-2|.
TGTGCCAGCAGTTTCGCCTCCGGGACAGCGTCCTATGGCTACACCTTC
CASSFASGTASYGYTF
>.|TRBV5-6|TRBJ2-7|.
TGTGCCAGCAGCTTGGCCGGCCGGCCCAACGAGCAGTACTTC
CASSLAGRPNEQYF
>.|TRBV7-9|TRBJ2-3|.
TGTGCCAGCAGCTTAATGGTAGTGGATACGCAGTATTTT
CASSLMVVDTQYF
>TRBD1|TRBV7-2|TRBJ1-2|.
TGTGCCAGCAGCTTGACAGGGGGCCCCCCTAGGGGCTACACCTTC
CASSLTGGPPRGYTF
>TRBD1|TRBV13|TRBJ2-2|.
TGTGCCAGCAACACAGGGACAGCTAACACCGGGGAGCTGTTTTTT
CASNTGTANTGELFF